What follows are 13 T cell receptor beta chains derived from one specimen sequenced in a study of beta chain features in type 1 diabetes. Isolated RNA was reverse transcribed in full, so expressed TCRB transcripts were sequenced. Using immunoSEQ multiplex PCR, the repertoire was profiled, and TCRdb retains in-frame clones only, with some absent. The table lists under 950,000 clones, roughly 16% of them singletons, with around 0.02% in the top ten. The specimen was naive CD4+ T cells from blood. Receptor source: a woman aged 18 to 35 in good health.

The rearrangement links TRBV5-1 to TRBJ2-7; 10 bases match TRBD1. V trimming: 5 bases; J trimming: 3 bases; junction bases outside the gene matches: 8. This CDR3 is built from 15 residues. The germline CDR1 and CDR2 sequences are SGHRS and YFSETQ. The CDR3 loop reads CASSPRDRGGYEQYF. The CDR3 DNA is TGCGCCAGCAGTCCTCGGGACAGGGGTGGCTACGAGCAGTACTTC.

This chain uses TRBV11-3 with TRBJ2-5; TRBD1 is a possible D gene (6 bases). V was pared by 5 bases and J by 5 bases, with 18 bases between. From germline, CDR1 is SGHNT and CDR2 YENEEA. This CDR3 region has 15 residues. This CDR3 reads CASSQGTAGVETQYF. The CDR3 DNA reads TGTGCCAGCAGCCAGGGGACGGCCGGCGTCGAGACCCAGTACTTC.

The gene calls are TRBV7-2 and TRBJ2-3; 12 positions match TRBD1. Germline V CDR1 and CDR2: SGHTA, FQGNSA. V was clipped by 1 base and J by 3 bases; unmatched bases: 2. The CDR3 is made up of 16 amino acids. CDR3 region: CASSLVGQGATDTQYF. The CDR3, as DNA: TGTGCCAGCAGCTTAGTGGGACAGGGGGCGACAGATACGCAGTATTTT.

V is TRBV7-9 and J is TRBJ2-5, with no clear D. V lost 0 bases and J 5 bases, leaving 10 bases between the germline ends. CDR1 SEHNR and CDR2 FQNEAQ come from the germline V gene (reference sequence). The CDR3 consists of 14 residues. As DNA, the CDR3 is TGTGCCAGCAGCTTAGCGGCCCGGCGTGAGACCCAGTACTTC. Its translation: CASSLAARRETQYF.

The chain's CDR3 is CASSRDPGDTQYF. The DNA of the CDR3 is TGTGCCAGCAGTCGGGATCCCGGAGATACGCAGTATTTT. The J gene is TRBJ2-3, the V gene TRBV6-4; D may be TRBD2 (5 bases). CDR1 and CDR2 (germline): MRHNA, SNTAGT. The CDR3 has 13 amino acids. Trimming removed 5 bases from V and 5 bases from J, with 11 bases in between.

The chain employs TRBV14 and TRBJ2-2; 9 bases agree with TRBD2. In germline, CDR1 is SGHDN, CDR2 FVKESK. The CDR3 runs 15 residues. The J segment lost 4 bases and the V segment lost 2 bases, leaving 2 bases of the junction unmatched. CDR3 sequence: CASSQLAGFTGELFF. The CDR3 nucleotides are TGTGCCAGCAGCCAACTAGCGGGGTTCACCGGGGAGCTGTTTTTT.

This clone was seen a few times. The V call is TRBV5-1, the J call TRBJ2-1; possibly TRBD1 for D (6 bases). The CDR3 is 16 amino acids. The germline V and J ends were trimmed by 4 bases and 3 bases, with 17 bases remaining between them. The V gene's germline CDR1 is SGHRS and CDR2 YFSETQ. CDR3 bases: TGCGCCAGCAGCCCGGACAGCGTAACTCGCTACAATGAGCAGTTCTTC. The encoded protein is CASSPDSVTRYNEQFF.

This clone was seen only a few times. The rearrangement uses TRBV6-6 and TRBJ1-5; no clear D. The germline V gene has CDR1 MNHNY and CDR2 SVGAGI (reference sequence). Deletions cut 5 bases from V and 6 bases from J, with 17 bases between. The CDR3 runs 15 residues. In nucleotides, the CDR3 is TGTGCCAGCAGTGATGTGTTCACGTGGGGTCAGCCCCAGCATTTT. It specifies CASSDVFTWGQPQHF.

The chain couples TRBV29-1 to TRBJ2-3; tentative D call: TRBD1 (5 bases). The V gene lost 4 bases and the J gene lost 2 bases, with 19 bases spanning the gap. Per germline, CDR1 SQVTM and CDR2 ANQGSEA. The CDR3 is 16 amino acids. The CDR3 coding sequence is TGCAGCGTTGGGGGCCTCCTTAAAGGATCCACAGATACGCAGTATTTT. Its translation is CSVGGLLKGSTDTQYF.

This clone has at least ten counts. The chain joins TRBV13 to TRBJ1-4, with TRBD1 identical over 7 bases. With V trimmed by 5 bases and J by 6 bases, 6 bases remained unmatched. This CDR3 has 14 residues. Germline V gene lookup returns CDR1 PRHDT and CDR2 FYEKMQ (reference sequence). CDR3 DNA sequence: TGTGCCAGCAGCCAGACAGGGAAGGATGAAAAACTGTTTTTT. It codes for CASSQTGKDEKLFF. Using reference TRBV13 and TRBJ1-4 for the parts outside the CDR3, the full variable domain is AAGVIQSPRHLIKEKRETATLKCYPIPRHDTVYWYQQGPGQDPQFLISFYEKMQSDKGSIPDRFSAQQFSDYHSELNMSSLELGDSALYFCASSQTGKDEKLFFGSGTQLSVL.

This chain links TRBV28 with TRBJ1-1; 7 bases align to TRBD1. The germline V gene encodes CDR1 MDHEN and CDR2 SYDVKM. This CDR3 contains 15 residues. Unmatched junction bases numbered 3, after V lost 1 base and J lost 1 base. CDR3: CASSLFRTGNTEAFF. In DNA form, the CDR3 reads TGTGCCAGCAGTTTATTTCGGACAGGGAACACTGAAGCTTTCTTT. Combining the CDR3 with reference TRBV28 and TRBJ1-1 gives the whole variable domain DVKVTQSSRYLVKRTGEKVFLECVQDMDHENMFWYRQDPGLGLRLIYFSYDVKMKEKGDIPEGYSVSREKKERFSLILESASTNQTSMYLCASSLFRTGNTEAFFGQGTRLTVV.

The chain carries TRBV27 and TRBJ1-1, with 9 bases that match TRBD1. Germline V gene data show CDR1 as MNHEY and CDR2 as SMNVEV (reference sequence). V gave up 6 bases and J gave up 11 bases; unmatched junction bases: 4. There are 11 residues in the CDR3. The CDR3 region is CASSGTGRAFF. Here the CDR3 DNA reads TGTGCCAGCAGCGGGACAGGGAGGGCTTTCTTT.

The genes are TRBV4-2 and TRBJ2-2; TRBD2 aligns across 8 bases. The ends lost 2 bases at V and 5 bases at J; junction bases unmatched: 10. The CDR3 consists of 17 residues. Germline CDR1 LGHNA, CDR2 YNFKEQ. This CDR3 is CASSQPTSVYSTGELFF. The CDR3 DNA reads TGTGCCAGCAGCCAACCGACTAGCGTGTACTCGACCGGGGAGCTGTTTTTT.